Below, 27 T cell receptor beta chains from the same sample are listed, as sequenced in a study of beta chain features in type 1 diabetes. Expressed TCRB transcripts got sequenced, as all isolated RNA was reverse transcribed. Measured with immunoSEQ multiplex PCR; TCRdb has only the in-frame clones, and not every one. The profile shows about 900,000 clones, 17% of them singletons. Sequencing was carried out using naive CD4+ T cells from blood. The origin of the receptors is a woman aged 18-30 years in good health.

The gene calls are TRBV7-9 and TRBJ2-5, with TRBD2 identical over 12 bases. Germline V gives CDR1 SEHNR, CDR2 FQNEAQ (reference sequence). The CDR3 extends over 17 amino acids. V gave up 2 bases and J gave up 5 bases; unmatched junction bases: 9. CDR3 in DNA: TGTGCCAGCAGCTTATTCCTAGCGGGAGGGCCCCGGGAGACCCAGTACTTC. Residues: CASSLFLAGGPRETQYF.

Only a few counts were recorded for this clone. The V gene is TRBV4-2, the J gene TRBJ2-5; 10 positions match TRBD2. Trimming at V came to 1 base and at J to 4 bases, leaving 9 bases not matched to a gene. Germline V gene lookup returns CDR1 LGHNA and CDR2 YNFKEQ. The CDR3 has 17 amino acids. The CDR3 protein is CASSQGTSGLVGETQYF. CDR3 nucleotide sequence: TGTGCCAGCAGCCAAGGGACTAGCGGCCTAGTGGGAGAGACCCAGTACTTC.

The chain is built from TRBV28 and TRBJ1-2; 8 nucleotides match TRBD1. This CDR3 spans 15 amino acids. Germline-derived CDR1 and CDR2 are MDHEN and SYDVKM. V lost 4 bases and J lost 3; bases outside the gene matches: 7. DNA of the CDR3: TGTGCCAGCAGTTCCCCAGGGGGCGCTCACTATGGCTACACCTTC. Protein product: CASSSPGGAHYGYTF.

This sequence joins TRBV28 and TRBJ1-2; D is perhaps TRBD1 (6 bases). CDR3 size: 15 residues. Between the trimmed V and J ends, which lost 7 bases and 8 bases, there was a span of 23 bases. From germline, CDR1 is MDHEN and CDR2 SYDVKM. DNA of the CDR3: TGTGCCAGCAACCATCTGGTGGGGGGCGCTTGGGGCTACACCTTC. It is translated as CASNHLVGGAWGYTF.

This chain joins TRBV18 and TRBJ1-2, with 10 nucleotides matching TRBD1. V lost 3 bases to trimming and J lost 8 bases; unmatched junction nucleotides: 6. This CDR3 is 14 amino acids long. From germline, CDR1 is KGHSH and CDR2 LQKENI. This CDR3 is CASSPGQGQGGYTF. Written as DNA, the CDR3 is TGTGCCAGCTCACCGGGACAGGGGCAAGGAGGCTACACCTTC.

The chain uses TRBV27 and TRBJ2-2, with D hard to call. CDR1 and CDR2 from the germline V gene are MNHEY and SMNVEV (reference sequence). Deletions cut 6 bases from V and 0 bases from J, with 17 bases between. This CDR3 comprises 17 residues. CDR3 DNA sequence: TGTGCCAGCAGCCAATTTAGCAGGATATCGAACACCGGGGAGCTGTTTTTT. Translated, it gives CASSQFSRISNTGELFF.

The chain uses TRBV7-9 and TRBJ2-3; D unclear. The V end lost 2 bases, the J end lost 0 bases, and 9 bases lay between the germline ends. The CDR3 extends over 15 amino acids. Germline V gene sequence: CDR1 SEHNR, CDR2 FQNEAQ (reference sequence). The CDR3 nucleotides are TGTGCCAGCAGCTTATTACTTGGGAGCACAGATACGCAGTATTTT. This codes for CASSLLLGSTDTQYF.

The chain joins TRBV28 to TRBJ2-3, with D perhaps matching TRBD1 (6 bases). The germline gives CDR1 MDHEN, CDR2 SYDVKM. This CDR3 has 16 amino acids. Between the trimmed V and J ends, which lost 2 bases and 5 bases, there was a span of 17 bases. DNA of the CDR3: TGTGCCAGCAGTTTAATCGCTTTCCAGGGGAGAGATACGCAGTATTTT. Translation: CASSLIAFQGRDTQYF.

There are a few counts of this clone. The chain has TRBV4-3 and TRBJ2-5, with 9 bases identical to TRBD1. The J call is in doubt because the DNA end fits TRBJ2-7 better. The CDR3 contains 14 residues. The germline V gene encodes CDR1 LGHNA and CDR2 YSLEER. DNA of the CDR3: TGCGCCAGCAGCCCCGGGACAGGGACCTACGAGCAGTACTTC. Residues: CASSPGTGTYEQYF.

A note on this clone: Other DNA sequences from this sample encode an identical CDR3 as well. The chain carries TRBV7-9 and TRBJ1-2; unclear D gene. The CDR3 has 13 residues. Germline CDR1 and CDR2: SEHNR and FQNEAQ (reference sequence). The V and J ends lost 1 base and 2 bases respectively, with 5 bases between them. The CDR3 sequence: CASSLGLNYGYTF. CDR3 DNA sequence: TGTGCCAGCAGCTTAGGGCTGAACTATGGCTACACCTTC.

V and J are TRBV7-2 and TRBJ2-7, with D uncertain. This CDR3 region has 16 residues. Trimming cost V 5 bases and J 2 bases, with 19 bases left between them. Germline CDR1 is SGHTA and CDR2 is FQGNSA. This CDR3 is CASSLKGSGTTYEQYF. The CDR3 DNA sequence: TGTGCCAGCAGCCTAAAAGGTTCGGGCACAACCTACGAGCAGTACTTC.

This clone was counted between two and nine times. The V gene is TRBV5-1, the J gene TRBJ2-1; no definite D call. The CDR3 is 14 amino acids. Germline lookup yields CDR1 SGHRS and CDR2 YFSETQ. V lost 2 bases and J 6 bases, leaving 12 bases between the germline ends. The CDR3 coding sequence is TGCGCCAGCAGCTTAGGACGCCCGACCAATGAGCAGTTCTTC. It translates to CASSLGRPTNEQFF.

The V and J genes are TRBV14 and TRBJ2-1; no definite D call. V was pared by 9 bases and J by 5 bases, with 14 bases between. CDR3 length: 13 residues. The germline gives CDR1 SGHDN, CDR2 FVKESK. CDR3 sequence (DNA): TGTGCCAGTAAGTCCCTTTGGGACAATGAGCAGTTCTTC. Protein product: CASKSLWDNEQFF.

V usage is TRBV6-6 and J usage is TRBJ2-1, with a tentative D call TRBD1 (5 bases). Germline CDR1 MNHNY, CDR2 SVGAGI (reference sequence). The V end lost 4 bases, the J end lost 3 bases, and 7 bases lay between the germline ends. The CDR3 totals 13 residues. This CDR3 reads CASSSTGYNEQFF. In DNA, the CDR3 is TGTGCCAGCAGTTCCACAGGCTACAATGAGCAGTTCTTC.

The V and J genes are TRBV27 and TRBJ1-5; D possibly corresponds to TRBD1 (6 bases). The CDR3 covers 15 residues. Germline assignment: CDR1 MNHEY and CDR2 SMNVEV (reference sequence). The germline V and J ends were trimmed by 2 bases and 5 bases, with 13 bases remaining between them. This CDR3 is CASSLGIQGDQPQHF. Here the CDR3 DNA reads TGTGCCAGCAGTTTAGGGATACAGGGTGATCAGCCCCAGCATTTT.

The chain links TRBV4-1 to TRBJ2-6, with 7 bases aligning to TRBD1. Germline V gives CDR1 MGHRA, CDR2 YSYEKL. J lost 0 bases, V lost 3 bases, and 11 bases had no gene match. The CDR3 contains 19 residues. In nucleotides, the CDR3 is TGCGCCAGCAGCCATAGGGTGACAGGGAGAAACTCTGGGGCCAACGTCCTGACTTTC. This sequence encodes CASSHRVTGRNSGANVLTF.

The chain carries TRBV7-2 and TRBJ2-1, with D possibly being TRBD1 or TRBD2 (5 bases each). V was trimmed by 6 bases and J by 5 bases, leaving 14 bases between them. This CDR3 comprises 14 residues. The V gene's germline CDR1 is SGHTA and CDR2 FQGNSA. As DNA, the CDR3 is TGTGCCAGCAGACCGACCGGGGCAAACAATGAGCAGTTCTTC. Its protein is CASRPTGANNEQFF.

This clone was detected a few times. J is TRBJ2-1 and V is TRBV18, with 7 positions matching TRBD2. CDR1 is KGHSH, CDR2 LQKENI, per germline. V lost 2 bases and J lost 9; bases outside the gene matches: 10. The CDR3 sequence is 15 residues long. The CDR3 loop reads CASSPVGGSTVEQFF. The CDR3 DNA reads as TGTGCCAGCTCACCAGTTGGCGGGAGCACGGTTGAGCAGTTCTTC.

This chain connects TRBV9 to TRBJ2-1, with TRBD2 matching over 8 bases. CDR1 is SGDLS, CDR2 YYNGEE, per germline. The CDR3 has 15 amino acids. V was pared by 1 base and J by 5 bases, with 5 bases of the junction left unmatched. The CDR3 region has the DNA TGTGCCAGCAGCGTAACTGGGACTAGAGACAATGAGCAGTTCTTC. Its translation: CASSVTGTRDNEQFF.

CDR3 bases: TGCGCCAGCAGCCAAGTAGGGGGGAGCTCCTACGAGCAGTACTTC. Amino acid sequence: CASSQVGGSSYEQYF. The rearrangement links TRBV4-3 to TRBJ2-5; either TRBD1 or TRBD2 may fit D (6 bases each). The J call is doubtful: the DNA matches TRBJ2-7 better. The CDR3 runs 15 residues. Germline CDR1 reads LGHNA; CDR2 reads YSLEER.

The V and J genes are TRBV28 and TRBJ2-3; TRBD1 agrees at 9 bases. The CDR3 sequence is 15 residues long. Germline CDR1 is MDHEN and CDR2 is SYDVKM. V shed 6 bases and J 4 bases; nucleotides not matched to a gene: 8. As DNA, the CDR3 is TGTGCCAGCAGCACAGGGGGCGTAATGGCAGATACGCAGTATTTT. It encodes CASSTGGVMADTQYF.

The chain carries TRBV5-4 and TRBJ2-7; 13 positions match TRBD2. The DNA end is a closer match to TRBJ2-5, so the J assignment may be wrong. The germline CDR1 and CDR2 sequences are SGHNT and YYREEE (reference sequence). This CDR3 contains 16 residues. Written as DNA, the CDR3 is TGTGCCAGCAGCTTGGGGAGGACTAGCGGGGGAAAGACCCAGTACTTC. It is translated as CASSLGRTSGGKTQYF.

This clone has just a few counts. Additional DNA sequences in this sample encode the identical CDR3. V and J are TRBV6-5 and TRBJ2-7, with D perhaps TRBD1 (5 bases). Germline CDR1 and CDR2: MNHEY and SVGAGI. The CDR3 is 14 residues long. The V gene lost 6 bases and the J gene lost 0 bases, with 12 bases spanning the gap. CDR3 sequence reads: CASRRQGSSYEQYF. The CDR3 nucleotides are TGTGCCAGCAGACGGCAGGGAAGCTCCTACGAGCAGTACTTC.

The chain recombines TRBV4-3 with TRBJ2-1; weak D call: TRBD1 (6 bases). Trimming shortened V by 2 bases and J by 12 bases, and 23 bases separated the two germline ends. The CDR3 is 16 amino acids. Germline V CDR1 and CDR2: LGHNA, YSLEER. CDR3 amino acids: CASSQLYTGSQLRQFF. For the CDR3, the DNA is TGCGCCAGCAGCCAATTGTATACAGGGAGTCAGCTACGGCAGTTCTTC.

Of note for this clone: The identical CDR3 is also encoded by other nucleotide sequences in the sample. The chain recombines TRBV9 with TRBJ2-2; D gene uncertain. Germline assignment: CDR1 SGDLS and CDR2 YYNGEE. Trimming removed 5 bases from V and 6 bases from J, with 5 bases in between. The CDR3 totals 11 residues. The CDR3 sequence: CASSRAGELFF. In DNA form, the CDR3 reads TGTGCCAGCAGTCGGGCCGGGGAGCTGTTTTTT. Based on the CDR3 plus reference TRBV9 and TRBJ2-2, the full variable domain is DSGVTQTPKHLITATGQRVTLRCSPRSGDLSVYWYQQSLDQGLQFLIQYYNGEERAKGNILERFSAQQFPDLHSELNLSSLELGDSALYFCASSRAGELFFGEGSRLTVL.

This clone has only a few counts. The chain combines TRBV29-1 with TRBJ2-2; tentative D call: TRBD2 (6 bases). The germline gives CDR1 SQVTM, CDR2 ANQGSEA. The germline V and J ends were trimmed by 6 bases and 7 bases, with 15 bases remaining between them. The CDR3 is made up of 13 amino acids. CDR3 bases: TGCAGCGTCTCGTCGGGGGTGGACGGGGAGCTGTTTTTT. It encodes CSVSSGVDGELFF.

This clone was found a few times. The chain recombines TRBV10-3 with TRBJ2-2, with 7 bases aligning to TRBD2. Germline V gene data show CDR1 as ENHRY and CDR2 as SYGVKD. The V segment lost 3 bases and the J segment 2 bases; nucleotides outside the gene matches: 3. This CDR3 is 15 amino acids long. The chain's CDR3 is CAISETSANTGELFF. The CDR3, as DNA: TGTGCCATCAGTGAAACTAGCGCCAACACCGGGGAGCTGTTTTTT.